Sequencing of this T cell receptor (beta chain) was carried out in a study of beta chain features in type 1 diabetes. Expressed TCRB transcripts were sequenced, since all the RNA that had been isolated was reverse transcribed. Clones were sequenced by immunoSEQ multiplex PCR, and TCRdb holds only the in-frame ones, with some missing. Of 350,000 to 450,000 clones in the sample, approximately 16% were seen once. Germline lookup yields CDR1 MDHEN and CDR2 SYDVKM. The CDR3 consists of 15 residues. V was clipped by 2 bases and J by 0 bases; unmatched bases: 4. The clonotype comes from a woman aged 18-30 years in good health. V usage is TRBV28 and J usage is TRBJ2-7; 7 bases align to TRBD2. The sample was naive CD4+ T cells from blood. CDR3 region: CASSLDGGSSYEQYF. The DNA for the CDR3 is TGTGCCAGCAGTTTAGACGGCGGGAGCTCCTACGAGCAGTACTTC.